The clone carrying this T cell receptor (beta chain) was counted between two and nine times. From the 5' RACE reads, TCRdb called clonotypes with MiXCR, one entry per CDR3 protein. The repertoire holds around 300,000 distinct CDR3 sequences, with about an eighth as singletons. These data are taken from a study of T-cell memory formation after mild COVID-19. V was shortened by 4 bases and J by 2 bases, with 14 bases between the two germline ends. Germline CDR1 reads MNHNY; CDR2 reads SVGAGI (reference sequence). The CDR3 loop spans 16 amino acids. Sequenced input: PBMCs or a T cell subset sorted from them (not recorded which). The source is a man younger than 35 who had mild COVID-19 (a few samples of this study predate the infection). Cell type and time point are not known. This chain uses TRBV6-6 with TRBJ1-4; TRBD1 might be the D (6 bases). CDR3 in DNA: TGTGCCAGCAGTTTCCTAGGGGGAGGGACTAATGAAAAACTGTTTTTT. This gives the protein CASSFLGGGTNEKLFF.